This T cell receptor beta chain was obtained from a study of shared clonotypes between healthy human individuals. Study conclusions and caveats: Naive CD4 clonotype sharing across a few donors was around 5.5%. The rarefaction results pointed to incomplete sorted-subset sequencing despite large depth. Clonotypes which were not shared had lower generation probabilities than clonotypes that all four donors shared.

This clone was seen a single time. Its target is not known. The CDR3 totals 15 residues. Germline CDR1 reads MNHNY; CDR2 reads SVGAGI (reference sequence). V lost 8 bases and J lost 3, with 16 bases in between. Researchers divided each subset's genomic DNA evenly across several immunoSEQ plates. Profiling relied on immunoSEQ multiplex PCR, and the TCRdb table lists in-frame clones only, not all of them. The sample has about 340,000 clones, 70% to 75% seen once. This sequence was found in a man younger than 45 in good health. Sequencing used memory CD4+ T cells sorted from blood. Subset reported: CD45RA-negative fraction. This chain links TRBV6-6 with TRBJ1-4; D is perhaps TRBD1 (5 bases). The CDR3 loop reads CASVFYTGPNEKLFF. In DNA form, the CDR3 reads TGTGCCAGCGTTTTCTATACAGGACCTAATGAAAAACTGTTTTTT.